This T cell receptor beta chain originates from a study of T cells after yellow fever vaccination. TCRdb re-derived calls from the 5' RACE reads in MiXCR, one entry per CDR3 protein. This table has under 350,000 distinct CDR3 sequences, roughly 4.3% appearing once. This clonotype was observed a few times. This TCR came from a man in his late teens or twenties who received the YFV17D yellow fever vaccine. Source: PBMCs, taken 5 days after the yellow fever booster vaccination.

The DNA of the CDR3 is TGTGCCAGCAGCCACCCGGGGCCAAACAATGAGCAGTTCTTC. Protein product: CASSHPGPNNEQFF. This chain uses TRBV7-9 with TRBJ2-1, with D perhaps being TRBD1 or TRBD2 (5 bases each). Looked up from germline, CDR1 is SEHNR and CDR2 is FQNEAQ (reference sequence). Trimming stripped 5 bases from V and 5 bases from J, with 13 bases between. CDR3 size: 14 residues.